This is a list of T cell receptor beta chains from one sample in a study of blood T cell repertoires in COVID-19. Assay: immunoSEQ multiplex PCR; the TCRdb copy retains only in-frame clones and omits some. The sample has around 210,000 clones; 65% to 90% are singletons. Sequenced sample: peripheral blood. The source is a man aged 50-59 years with COVID-19, enrolled during active disease. CDR3s include the opening cysteine and the closing phenylalanine or tryptophan. The D gene is left open where the match is weak. Only part of the rows carry a size: once, few, many, or a class if the clone is expanded.

j_call,v_call,d_call,clone_size,cdr3_nt,cdr3_aa
TRBJ2-2,TRBV7-2,TRBD2,-,TGTGCCAGCAGCTACCGCGGGGGGCCGAGCGGGGAGCTGTTTTTT,CASSYRGGPSGELFF
TRBJ2-1,TRBV3-1/TRBV3-2,TRBD1,-,TGTGCCAGCAGCCCAGTAGCAGGGGGTGAGCAGTTCTTC,CASSPVAGGEQFF
TRBJ2-2,TRBV29-1,-,-,TGCAGCGCCACAGGGTTCGGGAACACCGGGGAGCTGTTTTTT,CSATGFGNTGELFF
TRBJ2-3,TRBV24-1,TRBD2,-,TGTGCCACCAGTGATCCTAGCGGGGGGGTAGCAGATACGCAGTATTTT,CATSDPSGGVADTQYF
TRBJ2-1,TRBV7-3,TRBD2,-,TGTGCCAGCAGCTTTTTGTCTAGCGGGGTCAATGAGCAGTTCTTC,CASSFLSSGVNEQFF
TRBJ1-5,TRBV4-2,-,-,TGTGCCAGCAGCCAAGAGGGGAGGGATTATAATCAGCCCCAGCATTTT,CASSQEGRDYNQPQHF
TRBJ2-7,TRBV7-2,-,few,TGTGCCAGCAGTTTAACAGGGTACGAGCAGTACTTC,CASSLTGYEQYF
TRBJ2-2,TRBV7-2,TRBD2,-,TGTGCCAGCAGCCCCCGACTAGCGGCTGCGAACACCGGGGAGCTGTTTTTT,CASSPRLAAANTGELFF
TRBJ1-1,TRBV7-2,TRBD1,-,TGTGCCAGCAGGGAGGGGGCTCTGAACACTGAAGCTTTCTTT,CASREGALNTEAFF
TRBJ1-4,TRBV9,TRBD1,-,TGTGCCAGCAGCGGTCCTCTCGGACAGGGTGATGAAAAACTGTTTTTT,CASSGPLGQGDEKLFF
TRBJ1-1,TRBV6-1,-,-,TGTGCCAGCAGTGAAAGACAGATGAACACTGAAGCTTTCTTT,CASSERQMNTEAFF
TRBJ2-2,TRBV30,TRBD2,-,TGTGCCTGGAGTGGACTAGCGGGGACGAACACCGGGGAGCTGTTTTTT,CAWSGLAGTNTGELFF
TRBJ1-1,TRBV5-1,-,once,TGCGCCAGCAGCTTGGGAGGCGGGGTCATGAACACTGAAGCTTTCTTT,CASSLGGGVMNTEAFF
TRBJ2-7,TRBV10-3,TRBD1,-,TGTGCCATCAGCCCGAGGCAGGACAGGGGCTCCTACGAGCAGTACTTC,CAISPRQDRGSYEQYF
TRBJ1-1,TRBV11-1,-,-,TGTGCCAGCAGCTTAAACCGGGATGAAGCTTTCTTT,CASSLNRDEAFF
TRBJ2-5,TRBV5-1,TRBD2,-,TGCGCCAGCAGCCCCAGTGGAGCGGGGGGGCGTTCGGAGACCCAGTACTTC,CASSPSGAGGRSETQYF
TRBJ2-7,TRBV5-4,-,-,TGTGCCAGCAGCTTGGCGGGCGGGGTGCCCTCCTACGAGCAGTACTTC,CASSLAGGVPSYEQYF
TRBJ1-4,TRBV30,-,-,TGTGCCTGGAGTGACCGCCGGGGGGCTAATGAAAAACTGTTTTTT,CAWSDRRGANEKLFF
TRBJ1-1,TRBV18,-,once,TGTGCCAGCTCACCCGACAGGACCATGAACACTGAAGCTTTCTTT,CASSPDRTMNTEAFF
TRBJ2-7,TRBV5-4,-,-,TGTGCCAGCAGCTTGGGGCGGAACGAGCAGTACTTC,CASSLGRNEQYF
TRBJ1-5,TRBV27,-,few,TGTGCCAGCAGTTTGGGGGGAGCTTACTCTCAGCCCCAGCATTTT,CASSLGGAYSQPQHF
TRBJ1-5,TRBV7-8,TRBD1,-,TGTGCCAGCAGCTTAAGCGGACAGGTCCGCAATCAGCCCCAGCATTTT,CASSLSGQVRNQPQHF
TRBJ2-1,TRBV9,TRBD1,-,TGTGCCAGCAGCGTCCAACCGGGACAGTACAATGAGCAGTTCTTC,CASSVQPGQYNEQFF
TRBJ2-3,TRBV6-1,-,-,TGTGCCAGCAGTGAATCCGCCGGGTCAACGGGTACGCAGTATTTT,CASSESAGSTGTQYF
TRBJ2-7,TRBV18,TRBD1,-,TGTGCCAGCTCACCCGGGACAGGGCCGGTCGAGCAGTACTTC,CASSPGTGPVEQYF
TRBJ2-2,TRBV9,-,-,TGTGCCAGCAGCGTTACTGGGACACTGAACACCGGGGAGCTGTTTTTT,CASSVTGTLNTGELFF
TRBJ2-2,TRBV18,-,-,TGTGCCAGCTCACCCCAACTAGCCCGAGCCGGGGAGCTGTTTTTT,CASSPQLARAGELFF
TRBJ2-3,TRBV7-9,-,-,TGTGCCAGCAGCTCCACCGGGAGTACAGATACGCAGTATTTT,CASSSTGSTDTQYF
TRBJ1-5,TRBV9,-,once,TGTGCCAGCAGTCCCACAGGGTTGAGCAATCAGCCCCAGCATTTT,CASSPTGLSNQPQHF
TRBJ1-4,TRBV4-3,TRBD1,-,TGCGCCAGCAGCCAAGAGAGGGAAACAGGGGTTGCAACTAATGAAAAACTGTTTTTT,CASSQERETGVATNEKLFF
TRBJ2-7,TRBV7-2,-,many,TGTGCCAGCAGCTTATCCGCAGCCTACGAGCAGTACTTC,CASSLSAAYEQYF
TRBJ2-1,TRBV7-3,TRBD2,-,TGTGCCAGCAGCTTAAATAGCGGGGTGACCTACAATGAGCAGTTCTTC,CASSLNSGVTYNEQFF
TRBJ1-2,TRBV6-5,TRBD1,-,TGTGCCAGCAGTTACTCGGGACAGGGGTATGGCTACACCTTC,CASSYSGQGYGYTF
TRBJ1-1,TRBV7-2,TRBD1,-,TGTGCCAGCAGCCTACGGACAGGGGGAGCTTTCTTT,CASSLRTGGAFF
TRBJ1-5,TRBV7-3,-,-,TGTGCCAGCAGCATAGATACAGGGAAGCTGGAAGGGCCCCAGCATTTT,CASSIDTGKLEGPQHF
TRBJ2-7,TRBV7-6,TRBD1,-,TGTGCCAGCAGCTTCGACAGGGACTACGAGCAGTACTTC,CASSFDRDYEQYF
TRBJ1-1,TRBV24-1,-,-,TGTGCCACCAGTGATTCAGGACAGAACACTGAAGCTTTCTTT,CATSDSGQNTEAFF
TRBJ2-7,TRBV3-1/TRBV3-2,-,-,TGTGCCAGCAGCCAAGTGGTACAGGGCTACGAGCAGTACTTC,CASSQVVQGYEQYF
TRBJ1-2,TRBV14,-,-,TGTGCCAGCAGCGAATCACGGAGGCCCGGAGGATATGGCTACACCTTC,CASSESRRPGGYGYTF
TRBJ2-2,TRBV9,TRBD2,-,TGTGCCAGCAGCGTATGGGGACTAGCGTTTGAAGGCACCGGGGAGCTGTTTTTT,CASSVWGLAFEGTGELFF
TRBJ2-5,TRBV7-9,TRBD2,-,TGTGCCAGCAGTCTGGGACTAGCGGGGCATCAAGAGACCCAGTACTTC,CASSLGLAGHQETQYF
TRBJ2-5,TRBV7-9,TRBD1,-,TGTGCCAGCAGCTCCAGGACAGGGTGGGAGACCCAGTACTTC,CASSSRTGWETQYF
TRBJ1-2,TRBV5-6,-,-,TGTGCCAGCAGCAACAGGGATGGCTACACCTTC,CASSNRDGYTF
TRBJ2-6,TRBV19,-,-,TGTGCCAGTTACGCCTCAACGGAGGCCGATTCTGGGGCCAACGTCCTGACTTTC,CASYASTEADSGANVLTF
TRBJ2-5,TRBV7-3,-,-,TGTGCCAGCAGCTGGGGACTGCAAGAGACCCAGTACTTC,CASSWGLQETQYF
TRBJ1-6,TRBV3-1/TRBV3-2,-,-,TGTGCCAGCAGCCATGTGGGCTTGGGGCCCACCCTCCACTTT,CASSHVGLGPTLHF
TRBJ1-1,TRBV30,-,-,TGTGCCTGGAGTCAGAACCTGAACACTGAAGCTTTCTTT,CAWSQNLNTEAFF
TRBJ1-5,TRBV28,-,once,TGTGCCAGCAGCGAGATAATCAATCAGCCCCAGCATTTT,CASSEIINQPQHF
TRBJ2-3,TRBV28,TRBD2,-,TGTGCCAGCAGTTTGACTCGGGGGGGACCACACACAGATACGCAGTATTTT,CASSLTRGGPHTDTQYF
TRBJ2-5,TRBV29-1,TRBD2,-,TGCAGCGTGATCCCTTACGGCGGGGGTTTACAAGAGACCCAGTACTTC,CSVIPYGGGLQETQYF
TRBJ2-7,TRBV6-5,-,-,TGTGCCAGCAACAGCAGGGAAGTAGACGAGCAGTACTTC,CASNSREVDEQYF
TRBJ1-2,TRBV6-5,-,-,TGTGCCAGCAGTTACGCGGGGGACTATGGCTACACCTTC,CASSYAGDYGYTF
TRBJ1-1,TRBV5-1,-,-,TGCGCCAGCAGCTCGGGCGGGGGGTCGATCACTGAAGCTTTCTTT,CASSSGGGSITEAFF